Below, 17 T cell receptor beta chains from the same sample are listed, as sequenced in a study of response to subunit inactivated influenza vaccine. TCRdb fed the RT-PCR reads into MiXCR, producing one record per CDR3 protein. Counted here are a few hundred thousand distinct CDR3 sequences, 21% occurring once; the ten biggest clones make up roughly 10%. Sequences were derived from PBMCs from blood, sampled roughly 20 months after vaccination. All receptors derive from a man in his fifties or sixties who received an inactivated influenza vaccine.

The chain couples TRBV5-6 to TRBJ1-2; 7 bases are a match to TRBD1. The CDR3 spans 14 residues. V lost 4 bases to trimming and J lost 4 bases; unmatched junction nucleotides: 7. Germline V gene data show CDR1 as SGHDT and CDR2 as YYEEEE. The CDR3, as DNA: TGTGCCAGCAGCCGAATCGACAGGGCCTATGGCTACACCTTC. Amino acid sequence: CASSRIDRAYGYTF.

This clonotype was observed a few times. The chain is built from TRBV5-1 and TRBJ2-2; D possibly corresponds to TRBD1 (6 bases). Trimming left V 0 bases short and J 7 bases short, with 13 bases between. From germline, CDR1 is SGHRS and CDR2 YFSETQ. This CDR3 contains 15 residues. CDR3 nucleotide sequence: TGCGCCAGCAGCTTGGCCTCAGGGGCTGACGGGGAGCTGTTTTTT. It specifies CASSLASGADGELFF.

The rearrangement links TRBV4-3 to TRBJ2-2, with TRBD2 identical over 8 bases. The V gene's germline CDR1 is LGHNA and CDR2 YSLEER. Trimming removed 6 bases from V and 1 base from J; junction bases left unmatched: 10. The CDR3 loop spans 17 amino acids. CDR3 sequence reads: CASRLGASGLNTGELFF. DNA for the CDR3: TGCGCCAGCAGACTGGGGGCTAGCGGGTTGAACACCGGGGAGCTGTTTTTT.

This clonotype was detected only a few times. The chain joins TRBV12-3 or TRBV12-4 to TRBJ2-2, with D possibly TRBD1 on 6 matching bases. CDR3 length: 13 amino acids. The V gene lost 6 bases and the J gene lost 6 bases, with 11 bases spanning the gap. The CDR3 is CASRLTGSGELFF. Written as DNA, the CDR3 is TGTGCCAGCAGGCTAACAGGGTCCGGGGAGCTGTTTTTT.

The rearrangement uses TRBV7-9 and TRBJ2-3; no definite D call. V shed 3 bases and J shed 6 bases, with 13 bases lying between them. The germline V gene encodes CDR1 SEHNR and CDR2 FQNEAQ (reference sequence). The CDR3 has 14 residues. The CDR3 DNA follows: TGTGCCAGCAGCTTTCGATCCCTCTGGGATACGCAGTATTTT. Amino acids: CASSFRSLWDTQYF. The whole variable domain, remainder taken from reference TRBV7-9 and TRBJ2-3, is DTGVSQNPRHKITKRGQNVTFRCDPISEHNRLYWYRQTLGQGPEFLTYFQNEAQLEKSRLLSDRFSAERPKGSFSTLEIQRTEQGDSAMYLCASSFRSLWDTQYFGPGTRLTVL.

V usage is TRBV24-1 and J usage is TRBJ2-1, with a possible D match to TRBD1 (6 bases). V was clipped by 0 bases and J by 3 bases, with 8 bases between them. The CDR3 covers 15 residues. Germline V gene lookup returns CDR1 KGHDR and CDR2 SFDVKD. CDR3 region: CATSDLRTDYNEQFF. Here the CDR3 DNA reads TGTGCCACCAGTGATTTGAGGACAGACTACAATGAGCAGTTCTTC.

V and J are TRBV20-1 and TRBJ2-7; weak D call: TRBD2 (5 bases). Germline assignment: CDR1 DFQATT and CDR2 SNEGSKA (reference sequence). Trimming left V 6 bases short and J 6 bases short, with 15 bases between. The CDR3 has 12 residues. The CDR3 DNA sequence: TGCAGTGCAATACCGAGGGCAGGCGAGCAGTACTTC. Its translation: CSAIPRAGEQYF.

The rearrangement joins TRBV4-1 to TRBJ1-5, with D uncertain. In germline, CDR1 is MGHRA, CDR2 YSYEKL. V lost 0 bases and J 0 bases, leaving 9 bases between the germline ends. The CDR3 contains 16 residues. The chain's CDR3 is CASSQEPALSNQPQHF. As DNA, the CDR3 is TGCGCCAGCAGCCAAGAGCCAGCCCTTAGCAATCAGCCCCAGCATTTT.

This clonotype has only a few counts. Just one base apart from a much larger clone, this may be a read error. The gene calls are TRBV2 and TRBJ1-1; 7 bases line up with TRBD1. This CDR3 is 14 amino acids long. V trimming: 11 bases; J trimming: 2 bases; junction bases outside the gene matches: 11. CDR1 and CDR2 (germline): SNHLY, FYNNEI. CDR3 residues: CAGMHRGPNTEAFF. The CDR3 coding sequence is TGTGCCGGCATGCATAGGGGGCCAAACACTGAAGCTTTCTTT.

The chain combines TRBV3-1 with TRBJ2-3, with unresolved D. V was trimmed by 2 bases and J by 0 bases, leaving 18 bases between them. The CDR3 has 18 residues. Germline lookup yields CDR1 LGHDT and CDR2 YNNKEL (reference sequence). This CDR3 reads CASSQLLERTTSTDTQYF. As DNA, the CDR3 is TGTGCCAGCAGCCAACTGCTCGAACGTACAACTAGCACAGATACGCAGTATTTT.

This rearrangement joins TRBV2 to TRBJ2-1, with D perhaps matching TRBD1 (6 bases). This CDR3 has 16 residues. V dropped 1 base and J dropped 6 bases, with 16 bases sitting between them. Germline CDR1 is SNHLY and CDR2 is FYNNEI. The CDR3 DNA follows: TGTGCCAGCAGTGAAGTCGGAACAGGGTTTCGCAATGAGCAGTTCTTC. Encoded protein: CASSEVGTGFRNEQFF.

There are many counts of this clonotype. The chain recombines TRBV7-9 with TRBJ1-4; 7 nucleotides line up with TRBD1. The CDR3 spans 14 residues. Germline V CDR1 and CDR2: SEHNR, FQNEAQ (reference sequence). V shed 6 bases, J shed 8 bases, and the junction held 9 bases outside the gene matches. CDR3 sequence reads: CASRPQGFGEKLFF. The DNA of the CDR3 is TGTGCCAGCAGACCACAGGGGTTCGGAGAAAAACTGTTTTTT.

The CDR3 bases are TGTGCCAGCAGTTTCTCCAGGGGGAACACCGGGGAGCTGTTTTTT. It codes for CASSFSRGNTGELFF. J is TRBJ2-2 and V is TRBV12-3 or TRBV12-4; D perhaps matches TRBD1 (6 bases). The CDR3 sequence is 15 residues long. With 3 bases removed from V and 1 base from J, the gap between germline ends came to 9 bases.

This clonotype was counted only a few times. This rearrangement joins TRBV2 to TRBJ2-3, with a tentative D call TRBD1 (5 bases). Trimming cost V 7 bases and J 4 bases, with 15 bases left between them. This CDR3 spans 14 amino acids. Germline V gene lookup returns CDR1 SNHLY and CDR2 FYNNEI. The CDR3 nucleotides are TGTGCCAGCACGGCTGGGGCTACGGCAGATACGCAGTATTTT. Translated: CASTAGATADTQYF.

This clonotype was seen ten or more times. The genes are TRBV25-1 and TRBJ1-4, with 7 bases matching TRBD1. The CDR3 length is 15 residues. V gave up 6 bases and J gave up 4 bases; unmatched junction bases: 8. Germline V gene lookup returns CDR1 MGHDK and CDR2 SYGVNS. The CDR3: CASRQGGRINEKLFF. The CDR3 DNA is TGTGCCAGCAGGCAGGGGGGGCGAATTAATGAAAAACTGTTTTTT.

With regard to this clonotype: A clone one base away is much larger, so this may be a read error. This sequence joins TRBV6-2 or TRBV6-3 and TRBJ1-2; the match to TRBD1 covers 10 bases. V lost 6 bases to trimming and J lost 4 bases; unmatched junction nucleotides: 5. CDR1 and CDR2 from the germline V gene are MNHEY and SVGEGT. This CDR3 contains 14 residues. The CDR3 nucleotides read TGTGCCAGCAGCACCGGGACAGGGGTCTATGGCTACACCTTC. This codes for CASSTGTGVYGYTF.

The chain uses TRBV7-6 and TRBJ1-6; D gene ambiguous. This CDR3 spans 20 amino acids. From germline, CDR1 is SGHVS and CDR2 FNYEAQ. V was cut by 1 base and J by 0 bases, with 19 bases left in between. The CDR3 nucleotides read TGTGCCAGCAGCTTAGGGTTGAGCGGGAAAGGTGGCTCCTATAATTCACCCCTCCACTTT. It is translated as CASSLGLSGKGGSYNSPLHF.